This TCR beta chain is from a study of shared T cell receptors in the human thymus. Data came from immunoSEQ multiplex PCR; TCRdb stores just in-frame clones and leaves some out. The table has roughly 700,000 clones, around 87% seen once; the top ten hold 0.008% to 0.011%. This clone came up once. These data are also associated with another study on human thymus T cells. As reported in that work: Serving as donors were healthy Finnish infants, each of whom was having open corrective surgery for congenital heart defects. Corrective cardiac surgery supplied the resected thymus tissue. Thymic and blood repertoires appeared to show biased V and J gene usage. Related research described strongly overlapping thymic repertoires in unrelated people.

The receptor was isolated from a boy younger than two with a congenital heart defect. The sample consisted of thymocytes.

This CDR3 reads CAWSPWRGYNEQFF. The CDR3 nucleotides are TGTGCCTGGAGTCCCTGGCGGGGGTACAATGAGCAGTTCTTC. This sequence joins TRBV30 and TRBJ2-1, with 7 bases matching TRBD2. V lost 2 bases, J lost 4 bases, and 5 bases stayed unmatched. The germline gives CDR1 GTSNPN, CDR2 SVGIG (reference sequence). The CDR3 extends over 14 amino acids.